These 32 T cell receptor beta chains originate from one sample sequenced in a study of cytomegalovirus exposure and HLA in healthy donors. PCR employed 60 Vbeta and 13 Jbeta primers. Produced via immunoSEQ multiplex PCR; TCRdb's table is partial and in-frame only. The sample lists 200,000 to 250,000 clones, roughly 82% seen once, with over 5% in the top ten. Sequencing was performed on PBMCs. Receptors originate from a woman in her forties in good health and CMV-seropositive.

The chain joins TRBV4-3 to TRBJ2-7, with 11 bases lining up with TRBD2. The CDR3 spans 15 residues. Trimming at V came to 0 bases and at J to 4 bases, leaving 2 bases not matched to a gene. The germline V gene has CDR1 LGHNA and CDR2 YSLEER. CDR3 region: CASSQELAGGYEQYF. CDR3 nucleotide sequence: TGCGCCAGCAGCCAAGAATTAGCGGGGGGGTACGAGCAGTACTTC.

The chain's CDR3 is CASSPQVGTDTQYF. The CDR3 nucleotides are TGTGCCAGCAGCCCCCAGGTAGGCACAGATACGCAGTATTTT. The chain has TRBV9 and TRBJ2-3; D not certain. Trimming removed 4 bases from V and 1 base from J, with 10 bases in between. The CDR3 spans 14 residues. Germline assignment: CDR1 SGDLS and CDR2 YYNGEE.

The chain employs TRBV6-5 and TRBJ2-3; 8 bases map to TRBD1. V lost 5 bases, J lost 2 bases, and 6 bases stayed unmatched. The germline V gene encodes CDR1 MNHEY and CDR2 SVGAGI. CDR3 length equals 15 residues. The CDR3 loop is CASSTGQGPTDTQYF. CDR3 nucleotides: TGTGCCAGCAGTACCGGACAGGGACCCACAGATACGCAGTATTTT.

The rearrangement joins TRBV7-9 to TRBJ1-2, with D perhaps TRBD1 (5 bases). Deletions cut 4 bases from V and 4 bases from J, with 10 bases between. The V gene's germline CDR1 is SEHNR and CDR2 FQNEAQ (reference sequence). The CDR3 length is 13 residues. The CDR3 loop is CASSYRDFYGYTF. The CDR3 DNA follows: TGTGCCAGCAGCTATCGGGACTTCTATGGCTACACCTTC. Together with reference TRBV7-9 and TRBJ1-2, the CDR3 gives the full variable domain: DTGVSQNPRHKITKRGQNVTFRCDPISEHNRLYWYRQTLGQGPEFLTYFQNEAQLEKSRLLSDRFSAERPKGSFSTLEIQRTEQGDSAMYLCASSYRDFYGYTFGSGTRLTVV.

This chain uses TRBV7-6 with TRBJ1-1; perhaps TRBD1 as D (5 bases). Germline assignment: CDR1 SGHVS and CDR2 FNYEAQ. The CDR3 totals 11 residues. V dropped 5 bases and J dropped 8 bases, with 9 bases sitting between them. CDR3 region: CASSKTGEAFF. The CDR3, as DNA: TGTGCCAGCAGCAAAACAGGAGAAGCTTTCTTT.

CDR3 sequence: CASSPGSGELFF. The DNA for the CDR3 is TGTGCCAGCAGCCCAGGGTCCGGGGAGCTGTTTTTT. V gene TRBV7-3 combines with J gene TRBJ2-2, with D possibly matching TRBD1 (5 bases). Trimming removed 5 bases at V and 6 bases at J, with 7 bases between. Germline CDR1 SGHTA, CDR2 FQGTGA. The CDR3 has 12 residues. Combining the CDR3 with reference TRBV7-3 and TRBJ2-2 gives the whole variable domain GAGVSQTPSNKVTEKGKYVELRCDPISGHTALYWYRQSLGQGPEFLIYFQGTGAADDSGLPNDRFFAVRPEGSVSTLKIQRTERGDSAVYLCASSPGSGELFFGEGSRLTVL.

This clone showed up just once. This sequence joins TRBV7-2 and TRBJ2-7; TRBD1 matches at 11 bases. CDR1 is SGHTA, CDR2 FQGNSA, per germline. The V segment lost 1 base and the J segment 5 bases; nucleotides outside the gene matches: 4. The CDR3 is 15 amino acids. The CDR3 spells CASSLEGQGADEQYF. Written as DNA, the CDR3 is TGTGCCAGCAGCTTAGAAGGACAGGGGGCTGACGAGCAGTACTTC.

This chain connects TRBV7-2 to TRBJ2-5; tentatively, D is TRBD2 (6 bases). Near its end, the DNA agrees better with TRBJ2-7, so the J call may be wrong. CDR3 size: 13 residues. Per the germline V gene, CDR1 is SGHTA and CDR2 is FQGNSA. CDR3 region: CASSLTTSYEQYF. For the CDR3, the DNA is TGTGCCAGCAGCTTAACGACTAGTTACGAGCAGTACTTC.

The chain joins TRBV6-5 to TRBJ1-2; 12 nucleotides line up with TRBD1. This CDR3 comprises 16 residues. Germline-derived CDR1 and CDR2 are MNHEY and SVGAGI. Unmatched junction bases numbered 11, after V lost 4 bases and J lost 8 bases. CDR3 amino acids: CASSLGQGASSAGYTF. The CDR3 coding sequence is TGTGCCAGCAGTTTGGGACAGGGGGCCAGCTCGGCGGGCTACACCTTC.

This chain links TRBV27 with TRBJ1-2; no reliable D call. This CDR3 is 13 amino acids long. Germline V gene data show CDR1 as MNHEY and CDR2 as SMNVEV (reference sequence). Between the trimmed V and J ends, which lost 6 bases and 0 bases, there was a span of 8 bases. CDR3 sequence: CASSLSSNYGYTF. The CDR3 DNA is TGTGCCAGCAGCCTGTCGTCTAACTATGGCTACACCTTC.

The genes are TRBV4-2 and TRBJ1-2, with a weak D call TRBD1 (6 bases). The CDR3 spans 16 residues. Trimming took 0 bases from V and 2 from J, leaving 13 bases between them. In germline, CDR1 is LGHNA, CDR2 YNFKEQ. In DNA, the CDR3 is TGTGCCAGCAGCCAAGATGGTGGGGGCCCCAACTATGGCTACACCTTC. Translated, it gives CASSQDGGGPNYGYTF.

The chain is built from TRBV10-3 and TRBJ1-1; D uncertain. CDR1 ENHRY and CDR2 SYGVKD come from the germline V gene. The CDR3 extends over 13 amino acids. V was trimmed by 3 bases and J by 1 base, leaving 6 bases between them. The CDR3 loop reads CAISELQNTEAFF. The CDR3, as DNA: TGTGCCATCAGTGAATTACAGAACACTGAAGCTTTCTTT.

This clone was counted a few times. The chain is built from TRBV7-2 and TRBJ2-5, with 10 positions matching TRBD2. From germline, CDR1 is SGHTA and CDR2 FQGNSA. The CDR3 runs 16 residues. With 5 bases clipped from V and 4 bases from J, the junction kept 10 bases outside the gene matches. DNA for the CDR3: TGTGCCAGCAGCCCAGGGGCTAGCGGGAGACGAGAGACCCAGTACTTC. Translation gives CASSPGASGRRETQYF.

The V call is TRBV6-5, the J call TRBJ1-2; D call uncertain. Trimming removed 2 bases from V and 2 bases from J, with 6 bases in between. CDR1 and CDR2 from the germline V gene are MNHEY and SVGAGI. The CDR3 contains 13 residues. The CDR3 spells CASSYRRNYGYTF. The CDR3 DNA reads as TGTGCCAGCAGTTACCGCAGAAACTATGGCTACACCTTC.

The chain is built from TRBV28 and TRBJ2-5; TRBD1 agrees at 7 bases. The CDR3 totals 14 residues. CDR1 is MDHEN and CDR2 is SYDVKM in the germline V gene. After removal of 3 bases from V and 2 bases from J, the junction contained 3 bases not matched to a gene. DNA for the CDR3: TGTGCCAGCAGTTTGCTGGGACAGCAAGAGACCCAGTACTTC. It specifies CASSLLGQQETQYF.

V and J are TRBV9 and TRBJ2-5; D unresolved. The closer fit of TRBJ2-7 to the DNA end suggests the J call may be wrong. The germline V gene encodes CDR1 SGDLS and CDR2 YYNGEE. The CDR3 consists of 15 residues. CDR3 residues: CASSVGSAQLYEQYF. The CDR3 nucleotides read TGTGCCAGCAGCGTAGGCAGCGCTCAACTCTACGAGCAGTACTTC.

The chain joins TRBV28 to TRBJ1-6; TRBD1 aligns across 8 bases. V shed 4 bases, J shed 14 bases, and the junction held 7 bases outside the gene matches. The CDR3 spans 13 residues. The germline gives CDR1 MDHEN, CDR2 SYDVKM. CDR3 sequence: CASSSRTGLTLHF. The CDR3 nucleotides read TGTGCCAGCAGTTCAAGGACAGGGCTTACCCTCCACTTT.

Here the CDR3 DNA reads TGTGCCAGCAGGGTGAGGGTTAGGTACGAGCAGTACTTC. Translating it yields CASRVRVRYEQYF. V usage is TRBV2 and J usage is TRBJ2-7; D perhaps matches TRBD2 (5 bases). Germline V CDR1 and CDR2: SNHLY, FYNNEI. Trimming shortened V by 6 bases and J by 4 bases, and 13 bases separated the two germline ends. This CDR3 contains 13 residues.

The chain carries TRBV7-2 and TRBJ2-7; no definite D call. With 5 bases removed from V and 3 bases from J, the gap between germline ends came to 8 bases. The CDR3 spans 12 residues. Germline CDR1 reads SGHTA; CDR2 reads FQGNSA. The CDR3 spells CASSEQNYEQYF. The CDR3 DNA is TGTGCCAGCAGCGAGCAAAACTACGAGCAGTACTTC. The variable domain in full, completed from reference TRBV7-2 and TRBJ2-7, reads GAGVSQSPSNKVTEKGKDVELRCDPISGHTALYWYRQSLGQGLEFLIYFQGNSAPDKSGLPSDRFSAERTGGSVSTLTIQRTQQEDSAVYLCASSEQNYEQYFGPGTRLTVT.

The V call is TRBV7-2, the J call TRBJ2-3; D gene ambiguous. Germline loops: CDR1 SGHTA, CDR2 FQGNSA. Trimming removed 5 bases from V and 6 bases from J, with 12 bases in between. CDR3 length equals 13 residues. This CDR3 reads CASSVNSIDTQYF. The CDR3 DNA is TGTGCCAGCAGCGTAAACAGTATTGATACGCAGTATTTT.

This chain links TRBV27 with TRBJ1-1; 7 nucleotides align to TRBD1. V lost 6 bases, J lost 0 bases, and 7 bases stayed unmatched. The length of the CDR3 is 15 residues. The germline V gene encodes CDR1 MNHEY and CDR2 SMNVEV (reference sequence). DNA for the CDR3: TGTGCCAGCAGCCACAGGGGCTACATGAACACTGAAGCTTTCTTT. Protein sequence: CASSHRGYMNTEAFF.

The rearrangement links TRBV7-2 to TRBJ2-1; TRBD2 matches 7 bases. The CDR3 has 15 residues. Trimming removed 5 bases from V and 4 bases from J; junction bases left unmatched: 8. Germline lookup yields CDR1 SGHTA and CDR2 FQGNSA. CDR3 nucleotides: TGTGCCAGCAGCACCGGACTAGACCATTACAATGAGCAGTTCTTC. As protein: CASSTGLDHYNEQFF.

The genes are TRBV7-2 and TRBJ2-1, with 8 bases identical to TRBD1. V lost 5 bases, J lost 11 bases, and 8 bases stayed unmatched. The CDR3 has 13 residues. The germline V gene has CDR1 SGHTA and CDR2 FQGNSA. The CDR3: CASSPGTGGQQFF. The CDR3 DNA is TGTGCCAGCAGCCCCGGGACAGGAGGCCAGCAGTTCTTC. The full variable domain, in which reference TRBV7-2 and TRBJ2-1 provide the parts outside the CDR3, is GAGVSQSPSNKVTEKGKDVELRCDPISGHTALYWYRQSLGQGLEFLIYFQGNSAPDKSGLPSDRFSAERTGGSVSTLTIQRTQQEDSAVYLCASSPGTGGQQFFGPGTRLTVL.

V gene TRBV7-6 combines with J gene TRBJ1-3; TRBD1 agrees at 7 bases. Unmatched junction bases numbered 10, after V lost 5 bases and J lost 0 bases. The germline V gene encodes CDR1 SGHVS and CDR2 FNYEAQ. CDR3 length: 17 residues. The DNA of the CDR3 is TGTGCCAGCAGCCCCCGGGACAGTTCTAACTCTGGAAACACCATATATTTT. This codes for CASSPRDSSNSGNTIYF.

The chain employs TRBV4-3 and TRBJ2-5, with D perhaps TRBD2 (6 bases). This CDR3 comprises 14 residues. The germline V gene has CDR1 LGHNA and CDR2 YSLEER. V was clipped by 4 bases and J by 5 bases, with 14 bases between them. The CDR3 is CASSRNGGRETQYF. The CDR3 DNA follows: TGCGCCAGCAGCCGGAATGGAGGGAGGGAGACCCAGTACTTC.

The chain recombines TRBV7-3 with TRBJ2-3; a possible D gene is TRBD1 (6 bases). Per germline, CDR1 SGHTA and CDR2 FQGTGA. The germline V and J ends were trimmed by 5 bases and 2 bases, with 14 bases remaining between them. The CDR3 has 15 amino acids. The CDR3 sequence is CASSSSDRFTDTQYF. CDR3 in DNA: TGTGCCAGCAGCAGCTCGGACAGATTCACAGATACGCAGTATTTT.

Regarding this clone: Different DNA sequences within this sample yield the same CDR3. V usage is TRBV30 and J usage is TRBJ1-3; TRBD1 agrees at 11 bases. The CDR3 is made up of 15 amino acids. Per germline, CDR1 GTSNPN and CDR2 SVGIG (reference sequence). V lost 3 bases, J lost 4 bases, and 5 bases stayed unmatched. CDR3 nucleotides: TGTGCCTGGAGCGGACAGGGGGCAAACGGAAACACCATATATTTT. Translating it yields CAWSGQGANGNTIYF.

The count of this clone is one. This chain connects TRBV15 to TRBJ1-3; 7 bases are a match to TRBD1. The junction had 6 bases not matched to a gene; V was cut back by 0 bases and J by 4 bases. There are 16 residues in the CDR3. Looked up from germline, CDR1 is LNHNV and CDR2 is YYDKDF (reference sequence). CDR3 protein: CATSRDSGGSGNTIYF. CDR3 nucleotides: TGTGCCACCAGCAGAGATTCAGGGGGTTCAGGAAACACCATATATTTT.

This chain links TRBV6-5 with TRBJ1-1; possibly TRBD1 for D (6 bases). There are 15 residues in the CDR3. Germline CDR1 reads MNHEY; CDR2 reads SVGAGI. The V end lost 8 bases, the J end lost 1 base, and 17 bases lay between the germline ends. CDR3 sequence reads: CASETRTDWNTEAFF. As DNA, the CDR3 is TGTGCCAGCGAGACGAGGACAGACTGGAACACTGAAGCTTTCTTT.

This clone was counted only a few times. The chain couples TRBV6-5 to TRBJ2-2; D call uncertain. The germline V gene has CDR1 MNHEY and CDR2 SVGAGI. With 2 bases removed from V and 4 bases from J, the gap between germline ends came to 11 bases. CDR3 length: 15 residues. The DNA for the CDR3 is TGTGCCAGCAGTTACCCCCATCCCAGCACCGGGGAGCTGTTTTTT. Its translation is CASSYPHPSTGELFF.

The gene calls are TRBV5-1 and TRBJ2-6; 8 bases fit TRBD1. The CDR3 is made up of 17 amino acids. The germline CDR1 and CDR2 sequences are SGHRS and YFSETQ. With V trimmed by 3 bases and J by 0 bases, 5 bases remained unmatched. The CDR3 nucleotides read TGCGCCAGCAGCTCCAGGGGGCCCCTCTCTGGGGCCAACGTCCTGACTTTC. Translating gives CASSSRGPLSGANVLTF. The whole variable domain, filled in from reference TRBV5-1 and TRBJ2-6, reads KAGVTQTPRYLIKTRGQQVTLSCSPISGHRSVSWYQQTPGQGLQFLFEYFSETQRNKGNFPGRFSGRQFSNSRSEMNVSTLELGDSALYLCASSSRGPLSGANVLTFGAGSRLTVL.

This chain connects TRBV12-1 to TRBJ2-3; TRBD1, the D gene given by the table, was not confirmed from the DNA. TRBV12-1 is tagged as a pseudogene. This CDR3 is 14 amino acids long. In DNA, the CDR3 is TGTGCCAGCAGCTTTGGGGCTCGAACAGATACGCAGTATTTT. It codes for CASSFGARTDTQYF.